This T cell receptor (beta chain) comes out of a study of blood T cell repertoires in COVID-19. Study-level background: The cDNA or gDNA used as material had been derived from T cells, B-cell-depleted T cells, or PBMCs.

The CDR3 spans 13 residues. Trimming took off 0 bases at V and 6 bases at J, with 8 bases between the two ends. Germline values: CDR1 ENHRY, CDR2 SYGVKD. Per the original methods: Nucleated cell number was recorded as an estimate derived from reference gene primer amplification. Clones were sequenced by immunoSEQ multiplex PCR, and TCRdb holds only the in-frame ones, with some missing. V and J calls and clone size follow that table, whereas D and trimming were derived from the DNA. Of around 230,000 clones in the sample, roughly nine tenths were seen once. Participants were placed into cohorts based on the clinical history they reported.

The chain has TRBV10-3 and TRBJ1-2; D gene uncertain. The source of this sequence is a woman aged 25 to 39 with acute COVID-19. The sample taken for sequencing was PBMCs or T cells enriched from blood (not recorded which). CDR3 DNA sequence: TGTGCCATCAGTGAGTCGCGCGTGGATGGCTACACCTTC. Translating gives CAISESRVDGYTF.